This TCR beta chain was documented in a study of cytomegalovirus exposure and HLA in healthy donors (TCRdb year 2017). Some background on the complete study: An earlier analysis of roughly 630 of the donors reported more than 250 Gb of sequence data and about 100 million unique TCR beta sequences from 150 million to 200 million T cells. Among about 400 genotyped donors of the cohort, an average of around 220,000 unique TCR beta nucleotide sequences was sequenced per donor, of which about 19% were non-productive. Every discovery cohort repertoire had been produced on one sequencing platform. In the later analysis, no new phenotypic data were used to find candidate immune exposures; instead, reliance was placed on TCR beta sequences and their occurrence across donors. The study was designed to test whether signatures of past pathogen exposure could be identified by cataloging public T cell receptors. The number of typed donors differed by locus: about 629-630 for A, B, C, DRB1 and DQB1; some 540 for DQA1; 606 for DPA1; and about 470 for DPB1. The study combined high-throughput TCR immunosequencing, statistical association of individual TCRs with disease status, and machine learning to predict cytomegalovirus infection status. Roughly five DR-DQ haplotypes were handled as single units for association and clustering, since linkage in the cohort was strong. Of the 300 to 500 genotyped donors, roughly 76% were placed in the genetic ancestry cluster associated with self-reported Caucasian donors. Donor age, sex, ethnicity and CMV serostatus were compiled together with the repertoire data. To study patterns of TCR occurrence, a later analysis re-analyzed previously published TCR beta repertoires from several hundred donors and added high-resolution HLA genotyping. Class I and class II HLA loci were covered by the typing at four-digit resolution. An early release that covered fewer than 800 HLA-typed donors contained approximately 300 gigabases of sequencing data and about 84 million unique TCR sequences. To decide whether each TCR beta V gene segment behaved as functional or pseudogenic, an earlier analysis of several hundred of the donors relied on high-throughput TCR beta sequencing. The study used immunosequencing to profile the T cell repertoires of 666 subjects and linked those repertoires to cytomegalovirus serostatus. A later genetic analysis used genome-wide SNP genotypes for about three fifths of the 666 donors, treating that subset as a discovery cohort. Besides the first cohort of about 730 subjects, a separate validation cohort made up of roughly 120 different subjects was used. Summary of the overall study and its limitations: It was suggested by the authors that the approach could potentially be generalized to other disease states and immunological phenotypes. A group of highly shared sequence variants was considered likely to be a technical artifact of the sequencing pipeline. In a later genetic analysis, a missense DCLRE1C variant was associated with V-gene and J-gene trimming of TCR beta chains, and the association was replicated in an independent cohort. Specific HLA alleles were associated with 16,951 TCR beta sequences at a false discovery rate of 0.05 in a later analysis. Roughly uniform sequencing depth across donors was assumed in presence/absence analyses, although this assumption may not hold. A further reported finding was that TCR beta sequences accurately predicted the HLA-A and HLA-B alleles for most subjects in the first cohort. According to a later genetic analysis, donors in an Asian-associated ancestry cluster had fewer N-insertions in productive TCRs than the approximately 670-donor mean. Three of the identified cytomegalovirus-associated TCR beta chains were confirmed in vitro to be specific for cytomegalovirus antigens. Because the 87-base-pair reads could not distinguish some IMGT-functional V segments, including TRBV6-2 and TRBV6-3, those segments were excluded. In an earlier analysis of some 500 of the donors, most TCR beta V segments were observed in productive rearrangements about 87% or about 30% of the time, broadly matching IMGT annotations. In a later analysis, most CMV-associated TCR beta chains were found to appear HLA-restricted, with HLA associations seemingly driven largely by CMV exposure. In a later analysis, HLA-associated TCR beta chains showed more clonal expansion and lower generation probabilities than non-associated chains that were equally common. Cytomegalovirus status was reported to be diagnosed by the classifier with high specificity and sensitivity in both the original and validation cohorts. A later analysis reported that several top co-occurrence clusters appeared linked to parvovirus B19, influenza, CMV and Epstein-Barr virus. HLA typing was unavailable for some donors at each locus, so association tests used only the typed subset. In the study, roughly 160 TCR beta chains were listed as associated with cytomegalovirus. While some public TCRs were present in many individuals, most TCR sequences turned up only very rarely across donors. Linkage disequilibrium might explain the correlated functional status among segregating V segments, but an unknown experimental factor could not be ruled out. Strong co-occurrence of HLA alleles, especially DR and DQ, made assigning TCR associations to individual alleles difficult. According to a later analysis, TCR association rates differed among HLA loci, with DRB1 alleles showing the most associated TCRs and HLA-C alleles showing the fewest. The only immune exposure information available for the cohort was CMV serostatus. The cohort was sequenced for TCR beta chains only, and without alpha or paired-chain data the features that could be detected were limited. The earlier analysis of approximately 560 of the donors excluded about 16 rarely observed V segments, including chromosome 9 orphons, because counts were too low.

Sequences MRHNA (CDR1) and SNTAGT (CDR2) are obtained from the germline V gene. Trimming removed 4 bases from V and 7 bases from J; the gene matches leave 9 bases unexplained. The CDR3 measures 14 amino acids from cysteine to phenylalanine. Here the CDR3 DNA is all that survives: 42 bases in frame from base 1. The cohort consisted of 650 to 700 healthy bone marrow donors. At the time of sampling, all cohort members were nominally healthy, though unrecorded immune exposures were likely present. The donor tested CMV seropositive and was one of the 289 seropositive cohort members. A peripheral blood sample was provided by each donor, and peripheral blood mononuclear cells were used for TCR beta sequencing. Genomic DNA extraction from the blood cell samples was performed with the Qiagen DNeasy Blood Extraction Kit. This clone was recorded once. This receptor's antigen is unknown. No much larger clone exists at a distance of one base, and base qualities are not known.

Receptor libraries were prepared by the immunoSEQ multiplex PCR assay. The multiplex PCR relied on a mix of 60 forward primers for TCR Vbeta segments and 13 reverse primers for TCR Jbeta segments. Amplification of the CDR3 region of rearranged TCR beta genes was performed with a multiplex PCR assay on genomic DNA. The amplified TCR beta libraries were sequenced on the Illumina HiSeq System as 87-base-pair reads. The study's processing was this. A later analysis counted approximately 84 million unique TCR beta chains across the 650 to 700 repertoires, and around 12 million of these chains were shared by at least two donors. A nearest-neighbor algorithm error-corrected the raw reads and collapsed the reads into unique sequences, merging closely related sequences to remove PCR and sequencing errors. To assign V, D and J gene segments, CDR3 sequences were aligned to IMGT reference sequences. For a sequence to be retained, a match of at least six nucleotides was required to both a V gene segment and a J gene segment. A rearrangement was called productive if the CDR3 had no stop codons and remained in frame with V and J, and every other rearrangement was called non-productive. CDR3 was defined by IMGT convention, running from the second conserved V-encoded cysteine to the conserved J-encoded phenylalanine. The earlier analysis of a few hundred of the donors excluded sequences that lacked an unambiguous match to a single V gene segment. An earlier analysis of some 500 of the donors classified V segments as functional when productive rearrangements were above 56.7% and as segregating when the standard deviation between donors was above 5%. A statistical classification framework was built for diagnosing cytomegalovirus status from the catalog of TCR beta chain sequences. In a later analysis, TCR nucleotide sequences were compared against IMGT/GENE-DB human TR gene sequences so that V and J genes could be assigned. The TCRdist pipeline was used in a later analysis to assign CDR3 sequences and most-parsimonious VDJ recombination scenarios. In a later analysis, every TCR beta chain was defined by the combination of its CDR3 amino acid sequence and its V-gene family, and reads without a unique V-gene family were dropped. As a way to deal with suspected cross-contamination and a sequencing artifact, a later analysis dropped approximately 570 nucleotide sequences that were highly shared and had low generation probability. In a later analysis, a clonal expansion index for each public chain was calculated from normalized within-repertoire ranks of inferred template counts. A later analysis computed generation probabilities with a VDJ recombination model fitted to out-of-frame rearrangements, and checked the results against IGoR. In a later analysis, hypergeometric tests were used to score TCR-TCR, TCR-HLA and TCR-CMV co-occurrence, with a repertoire-size bias correction applied to TCR pairs. A later analysis estimated false discovery rates by permuting HLA or CMV assignments 20 times. In a later analysis, co-occurring TCRs were grouped using DBSCAN, with TCRdist sequence similarity added in when clustering inside HLA-allele-positive subsets. Repertoires with fewer than 30,000 or more than 120,000 public chains were left out of co-occurrence clustering, as were a few repertoires with anomalous nucleotide sharing. The clones in this table, taken by TCRdb from immuneACCESS, are in-frame only. Not every clone is retained; where verified, under half of the shortfall comes from an unresolved V gene, and the cause of the rest is unknown. V, J and clone size reflect that table, while D and trimming were determined from the DNA. This sample holds about 210,000 clones; around 79% were observed only once. The ten largest account for approximately 0.39% of the sample.

The chain is encoded by TRBV6-4 joined to TRBJ1-2; 7 of the junction bases match TRBD1. Sequencing was done on a sample of PBMCs. The receptor was derived from a male donor in good health and CMV-seropositive. The bases read TGTGCCAGCAGTGCCAGCGACAGGGCCGGTGGCTACACCTTC. Translated, it gives CASSASDRAGGYTF.